This T cell receptor (beta chain) was profiled in a study of T cells in Graves' hyperthyroidism and ophthalmopathy. Whole-study findings and limits: Researchers found most expanded thyroid clonotypes above 0.001 in blood as well.

Template material for amplifying TCR beta CDR3 regions consisted of RNA transcripts. HTBI primers were used for first-round RT-PCR of the TCR CDR3. MiXCR was run by TCRdb on the multiplex PCR reads, yielding one entry per CDR3 protein. In the table there are 360,000 or so distinct CDR3 sequences, less than 20% of which are singletons. This clonotype was observed many times. Its specificity is not known. This CDR3 region has 17 residues. V was clipped by 3 bases and J by 1 base, with 15 bases between them. Germline-derived CDR1 and CDR2 are SGHAT and FQNNGV. Sequencing input: blood. The V gene is TRBV11-2, the J gene TRBJ2-2; no definite D call. The TCR was taken from a woman in her thirties or forties with Graves' ophthalmopathy. CDR3 sequence reads: CASSFNRLALNTGELFF. As DNA, the CDR3 is TGTGCCAGCAGCTTCAACCGACTCGCCTTGAACACCGGGGAGCTGTTTTTT.